These T cell receptor beta chains were read from a single sample in a study of identifying expanded T cells in peripheral blood. TCRdb's table, derived via immunoSEQ multiplex PCR, lists solely in-frame clones and lacks some. The table shows approximately 85,000 clones, with approximately 90% occurring only once. Sequencing input: blood. The receptors originated from a person aged 18 to 75 in good health. Both conserved end residues are part of each CDR3.

j_gene,v_gene,CDR3aa
TRBJ2-5,TRBV18,CASSPFLSRPKETQYF
TRBJ1-5,TRBV19,CASSSGGNQPQHF
TRBJ2-7,TRBV5-1,CASSLAQGYEQYF
TRBJ1-6,TRBV2,CASRKGTADTKTPF
TRBJ1-2,TRBV6-5,CASSYSPASGVGGYTF
TRBJ2-3,TRBV7-9,CASSVGLAGGLDTQYF
TRBJ2-3,TRBV2,CASSESDPRRDTQYF
TRBJ2-6,TRBV19,CASSLGQGPPGANVLTF
TRBJ2-7,TRBV5-4,CASKTSGDPIEQYF
TRBJ2-2,TRBV6-5,CASRPDANTGELFF
TRBJ2-2,TRBV7-2,CASSPRDRPSTGELFF
TRBJ1-3,TRBV23-1,CASSQGGNSGNTIYF
TRBJ1-6,TRBV18,CASSPRRDHSPLHF
TRBJ2-5,TRBV5-4,CASSPDREKTQYF
TRBJ2-1,TRBV6-5,CASSVSGVTYNEQFF
TRBJ2-3,TRBV13,CASSLGPEDRDTQYF